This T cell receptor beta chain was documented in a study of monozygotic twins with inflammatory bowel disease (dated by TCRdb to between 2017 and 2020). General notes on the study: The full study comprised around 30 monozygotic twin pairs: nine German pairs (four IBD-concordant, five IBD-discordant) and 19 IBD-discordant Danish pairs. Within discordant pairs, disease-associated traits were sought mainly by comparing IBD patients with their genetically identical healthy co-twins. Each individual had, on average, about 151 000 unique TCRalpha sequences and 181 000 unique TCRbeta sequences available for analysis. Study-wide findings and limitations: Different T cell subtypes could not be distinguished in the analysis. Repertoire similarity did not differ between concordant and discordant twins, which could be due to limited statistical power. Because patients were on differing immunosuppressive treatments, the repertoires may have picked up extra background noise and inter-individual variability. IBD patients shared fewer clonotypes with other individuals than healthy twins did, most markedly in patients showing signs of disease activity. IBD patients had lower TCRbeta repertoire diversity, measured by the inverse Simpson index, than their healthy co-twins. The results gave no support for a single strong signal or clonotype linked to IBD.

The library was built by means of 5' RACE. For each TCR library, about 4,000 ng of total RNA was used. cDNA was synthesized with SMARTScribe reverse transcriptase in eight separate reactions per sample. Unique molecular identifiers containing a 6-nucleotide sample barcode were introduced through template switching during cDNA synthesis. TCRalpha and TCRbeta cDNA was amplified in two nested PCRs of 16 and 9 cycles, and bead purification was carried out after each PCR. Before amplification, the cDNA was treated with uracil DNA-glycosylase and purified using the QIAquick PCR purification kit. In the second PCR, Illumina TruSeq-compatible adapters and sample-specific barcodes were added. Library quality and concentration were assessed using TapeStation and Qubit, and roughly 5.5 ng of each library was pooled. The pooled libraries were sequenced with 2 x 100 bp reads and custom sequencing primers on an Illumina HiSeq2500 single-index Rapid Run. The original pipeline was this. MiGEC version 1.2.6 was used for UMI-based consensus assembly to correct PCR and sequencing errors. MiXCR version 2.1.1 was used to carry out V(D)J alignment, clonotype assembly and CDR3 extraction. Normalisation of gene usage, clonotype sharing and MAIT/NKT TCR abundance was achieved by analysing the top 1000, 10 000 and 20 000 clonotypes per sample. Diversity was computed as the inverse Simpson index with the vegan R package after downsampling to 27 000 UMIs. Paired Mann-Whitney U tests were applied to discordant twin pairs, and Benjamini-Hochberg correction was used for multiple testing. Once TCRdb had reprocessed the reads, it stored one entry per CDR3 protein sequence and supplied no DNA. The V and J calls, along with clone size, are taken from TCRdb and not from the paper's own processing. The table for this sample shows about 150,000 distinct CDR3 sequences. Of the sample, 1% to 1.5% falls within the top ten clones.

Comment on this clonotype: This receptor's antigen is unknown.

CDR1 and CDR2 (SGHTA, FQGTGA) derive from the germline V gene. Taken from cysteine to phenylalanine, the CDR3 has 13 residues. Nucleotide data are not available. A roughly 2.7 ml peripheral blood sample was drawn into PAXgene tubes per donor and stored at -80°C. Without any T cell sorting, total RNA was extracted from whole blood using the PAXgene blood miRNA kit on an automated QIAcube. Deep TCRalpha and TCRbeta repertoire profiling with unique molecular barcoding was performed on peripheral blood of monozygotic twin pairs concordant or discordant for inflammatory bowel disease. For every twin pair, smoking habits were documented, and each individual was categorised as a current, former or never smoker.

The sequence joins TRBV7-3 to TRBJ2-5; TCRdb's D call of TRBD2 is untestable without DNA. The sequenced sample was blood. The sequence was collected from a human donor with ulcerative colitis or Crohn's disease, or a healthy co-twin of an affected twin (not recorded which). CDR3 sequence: CASSSTREETQYF. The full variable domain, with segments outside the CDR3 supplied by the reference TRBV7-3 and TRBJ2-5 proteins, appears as GAGVSQTPSNKVTEKGKYVELRCDPISGHTALYWYRQSLGQGPEFLIYFQGTGAADDSGLPNDRFFAVRPEGSVSTLKIQRTERGDSAVYLCASSSTREETQYFGPGTRLLVL.